This TCR beta chain was captured by sequencing in a study of monozygotic twins with inflammatory bowel disease. This CDR3 is 14 amino acids long. Germline lookup yields CDR1 LNHDA and CDR2 SQIVND (reference sequence). With regard to this clonotype: The antigen remains unidentified.

Template-switch reactions added UMIs with a 6-nucleotide sample barcode. Following a re-call of the 5' RACE reads, TCRdb has one entry per CDR3 protein and lacks DNA. The repertoire shows around 380,000 distinct CDR3 sequences; the top ten hold more than 2%. Study conclusions and caveats: Data gave no support to a single strong signal or clonotype associated with IBD. Distinct T cell subtypes could not be told apart.

This chain connects TRBV19 to TRBJ1-5. What was sequenced was blood. The source is a human donor with ulcerative colitis or Crohn's disease, or a healthy co-twin of an affected twin (not recorded which). The CDR3 reads CASSIPYSYQPQHF.